The 31 T cell receptor beta chains below were found in one sample sequenced in a study of blood T cell repertoires in COVID-19. Measured with immunoSEQ multiplex PCR; TCRdb has only the in-frame clones, and not every one. The table lists under 130,000 clones, approximately 72% of them singletons. Sequencing was performed on peripheral blood. These receptors were taken from a woman in her seventies with acute or convalescent COVID-19.

The rearrangement links TRBV4-1 to TRBJ1-1; 9 nucleotides align to TRBD1. This CDR3 has 14 amino acids. J lost 4 bases, V lost 4 bases, and 4 bases had no gene match. Germline values: CDR1 MGHRA, CDR2 YSYEKL. CDR3 in amino acids: CASSLGTGITEAFF. The CDR3 bases are TGCGCCAGCAGCCTCGGGACAGGGATCACTGAAGCTTTCTTT.

J is TRBJ2-1 and V is TRBV19; 16 nucleotides agree with TRBD2. J gave up 1 base and V 6 bases, and 12 bases lay outside the gene matches. From germline, CDR1 is LNHDA and CDR2 SQIVND (reference sequence). There are 20 residues in the CDR3. The CDR3 loop reads CASRGTALGLAGGSYNEQFF. DNA for the CDR3: TGTGCCAGTAGAGGGACAGCGTTGGGACTAGCGGGGGGGTCCTACAATGAGCAGTTCTTC.

The rearrangement uses TRBV2 and TRBJ2-1, with D possibly being TRBD2 (5 bases). The germline V and J ends were trimmed by 7 bases and 10 bases, with 11 bases remaining between them. Germline V lookup: CDR1 SNHLY, CDR2 FYNNEI. This CDR3 is built from 11 residues. The CDR3, as DNA: TGTGCCAGCACCCGGACTGGGGAGCAGTTCTTC. This sequence encodes CASTRTGEQFF.

The J gene is TRBJ1-2, the V gene TRBV6-2 or TRBV6-3, with a weak D call TRBD1 (6 bases). This CDR3 spans 13 amino acids. Trimming removed 5 bases at V and 4 bases at J, with 11 bases between. The germline V gene encodes CDR1 MNHEY and CDR2 SVGEGT. The CDR3 loop reads CASSLRGGYGYTF. In DNA form, the CDR3 reads TGTGCCAGCAGTCTCAGGGGTGGCTATGGCTACACCTTC.

The chain joins TRBV5-1 to TRBJ1-6; D is undetermined. V was trimmed by 0 bases and J by 7 bases, leaving 8 bases between them. This CDR3 region has 14 residues. In germline, CDR1 is SGHRS, CDR2 YFSETQ. CDR3 nucleotides: TGCGCCAGCAGCTTGGGCCGGTACAATTCACCCCTCCACTTT. Amino acids: CASSLGRYNSPLHF.

The CDR3 protein is CASSRTGVGETQYF. The CDR3 DNA is TGTGCCAGCAGCCGCACAGGGGTGGGAGAGACCCAGTACTTC. The rearrangement links TRBV7-9 to TRBJ2-5, with 7 bases fitting TRBD1. V was pared by 5 bases and J by 4 bases, with 7 bases of the junction left unmatched. CDR3 length equals 14 residues. Germline CDR1 is SEHNR and CDR2 is FQNEAQ (reference sequence).

V gene TRBV15 combines with J gene TRBJ1-1; the D is unclear. Germline V gene lookup returns CDR1 LNHNV and CDR2 YYDKDF (reference sequence). This CDR3 has 14 residues. V shed 3 bases and J shed 0 bases, with 8 bases lying between them. This chain's CDR3 is CATSSSGLNTEAFF. The CDR3 DNA reads TGTGCCACCAGCAGTTCGGGTTTGAACACTGAAGCTTTCTTT.

The chain uses TRBV28 and TRBJ2-5, with 10 nucleotides matching TRBD2. This CDR3 spans 12 amino acids. The germline gives CDR1 MDHEN, CDR2 SYDVKM. After removal of 8 bases from V and 7 bases from J, the junction contained 4 bases not matched to a gene. The CDR3 loop reads CASGRTSGTQYF. The CDR3 coding sequence is TGTGCCAGCGGTCGGACTAGCGGGACCCAGTACTTC.

In its sample, this clone was seen a few times. The chain combines TRBV10-2 with TRBJ1-2; possibly TRBD1 for D (5 bases). The CDR3 has 14 amino acids. Germline V lookup: CDR1 WSHSY, CDR2 SAAADI. V was pared by 4 bases and J by 2 bases, with 11 bases between. CDR3 protein: CASSVDRTNYGYTF. CDR3 sequence (DNA): TGCGCCAGCAGTGTTGACAGAACAAACTATGGCTACACCTTC.

This clone came up a few times. The chain carries TRBV9 and TRBJ2-7, with a possible D match to TRBD1 (5 bases). CDR3 length: 14 amino acids. CDR1 is SGDLS, CDR2 YYNGEE, per germline. Trimming took off 2 bases at V and 6 bases at J, with 15 bases between the two ends. The CDR3 DNA is TGTGCCAGCAGCGTTGGCAGGGCTACCTCCGAGCAGTACTTC. Its protein is CASSVGRATSEQYF.

The chain employs TRBV18 and TRBJ1-1; 9 nucleotides line up with TRBD1. This CDR3 has 16 amino acids. Germline V CDR1 and CDR2: KGHSH, LQKENI. V was clipped by 2 bases and J by 1 base; unmatched bases: 5. The DNA for the CDR3 is TGTGCCAGCTCACCAATCGGACAGGGGCAGAACACTGAAGCTTTCTTT. Protein product: CASSPIGQGQNTEAFF.

The chain recombines TRBV30 with TRBJ2-7, with D perhaps matching TRBD1 (6 bases). Germline loops: CDR1 GTSNPN, CDR2 SVGIG (reference sequence). Trimming removed 3 bases at V and 7 bases at J, with 13 bases between. The CDR3 loop spans 12 amino acids. CDR3 amino acids: CAWSAYRAEQYF. Here the CDR3 DNA reads TGTGCCTGGAGCGCATACAGGGCAGAGCAGTACTTC. The complete variable domain, with remaining parts taken from reference TRBV30 and TRBJ2-7, reads SQTIHQWPATLVQPVGSPLSLECTVEGTSNPNLYWYRQAAGRGLQLLFYSVGIGQISSEVPQNLSASRPQDRQFILSSKKLLLSDSGFYLCAWSAYRAEQYFGPGTRLTVT.

The chain has TRBV5-1 and TRBJ2-7, with TRBD1 matching over 8 bases. This CDR3 has 17 amino acids. The V gene's germline CDR1 is SGHRS and CDR2 YFSETQ. Germline trimming cut 2 bases from V and 0 bases from J; bases unmatched to any gene: 10. The CDR3 sequence: CASSFLSGTGDSYEQYF. The CDR3, as DNA: TGCGCCAGCAGCTTCCTTTCCGGGACAGGAGACTCCTACGAGCAGTACTTC.

This chain joins TRBV28 and TRBJ2-3; 7 bases line up with TRBD2. The CDR3 covers 15 residues. Trimming removed 4 bases from V and 6 bases from J; junction bases left unmatched: 10. Germline CDR1 MDHEN, CDR2 SYDVKM. The CDR3 DNA reads as TGTGCCAGCAGTTCCCTCGGGGGGACGGGGGATACGCAGTATTTT. As protein: CASSSLGGTGDTQYF.

The chain joins TRBV6-5 to TRBJ1-1; 7 bases match TRBD1. Germline CDR1 and CDR2: MNHEY and SVGAGI. The CDR3 sequence is 15 residues long. The V gene end was trimmed by 2 bases and the J gene end by 1 base; junction bases not matched to a gene: 4. The CDR3 DNA is TGTGCCAGCAGTTACGACAGGGTTTGGAACACTGAAGCTTTCTTT. This codes for CASSYDRVWNTEAFF.

The CDR3 loop is CASSLAGRTGELFF. In nucleotides, the CDR3 is TGTGCCAGCAGCTTAGCGGGGCGCACCGGGGAGCTGTTTTTT. The V call is TRBV7-2, the J call TRBJ2-2, with D possibly being TRBD1 (5 bases). Trimming cost V 0 bases and J 4 bases, with 6 bases left between them. The CDR3 has 14 residues. Germline V gives CDR1 SGHTA, CDR2 FQGNSA.

This clone came up a few times. J is TRBJ1-1 and V is TRBV9, with D perhaps TRBD1 (6 bases). The CDR3 contains 16 residues. Germline assignment: CDR1 SGDLS and CDR2 YYNGEE. V lost 4 bases to trimming and J lost 5 bases, with 21 bases between them. CDR3 amino acids: CASSPMGGGSVTEAFF. The CDR3, as DNA: TGTGCCAGCAGCCCGATGGGAGGGGGGTCGGTGACTGAAGCTTTCTTT.

This rearrangement joins TRBV4-3 to TRBJ2-5, with TRBD2 matching over 7 bases. The CDR3 has 15 residues. The trim removed 3 bases at V and 5 bases at J, leaving 9 bases unmatched. From germline, CDR1 is LGHNA and CDR2 YSLEER. Here the CDR3 reads CASSQTPGGAETQYF. The CDR3 DNA sequence: TGCGCCAGCAGCCAGACGCCGGGGGGAGCTGAGACCCAGTACTTC.

The chain combines TRBV7-2 with TRBJ1-5; D is undetermined. V was trimmed by 3 bases and J by 5 bases, leaving 8 bases between them. The V gene's germline CDR1 is SGHTA and CDR2 FQGNSA. This CDR3 is built from 13 residues. CDR3 DNA sequence: TGTGCCAGCAGCTTGCGCAACCATCAGCCCCAGCATTTT. This codes for CASSLRNHQPQHF.

The chain couples TRBV28 to TRBJ2-3; TRBD2 might be the D (6 bases). The CDR3 is made up of 18 amino acids. V was clipped by 0 bases and J by 3 bases, with 19 bases between them. Germline V gene data show CDR1 as MDHEN and CDR2 as SYDVKM. CDR3 nucleotides: TGTGCCAGCAGTTTATGGCCTCCTATGGGAGGTGGGACAGATACGCAGTATTTT. This codes for CASSLWPPMGGGTDTQYF.

The J gene is TRBJ1-1, the V gene TRBV5-5; D gene unclear. The V and J ends lost 0 bases and 3 bases respectively, with 12 bases between them. The CDR3 consists of 15 residues. Germline loops: CDR1 SGHKS, CDR2 YYEKEE (reference sequence). The CDR3 is CASSLAPPRDTEAFF. The CDR3 DNA reads TGTGCCAGCAGCTTGGCTCCCCCCCGGGACACTGAAGCTTTCTTT. Full variable domain (remainder filled in from reference TRBV5-5 and TRBJ1-1): DAGVTQSPTHLIKTRGQQVTLRCSPISGHKSVSWYQQVLGQGPQFIFQYYEKEERGRGNFPDRFSARQFPNYSSELNVNALLLGDSALYLCASSLAPPRDTEAFFGQGTRLTVV.

This clone was seen a few times. V gene TRBV2 combines with J gene TRBJ1-1; the match to TRBD1 covers 9 bases. This CDR3 region has 15 residues. From germline, CDR1 is SNHLY and CDR2 FYNNEI. Unmatched junction bases numbered 3, after V lost 0 bases and J lost 4 bases. CDR3 coding DNA: TGTGCCAGCAGTGAAGCAGGGACAGGGACCACTGAAGCTTTCTTT. As protein: CASSEAGTGTTEAFF.

The chain uses TRBV2 and TRBJ1-2; 9 bases are a match to TRBD1. This CDR3 has 14 amino acids. The germline CDR1 and CDR2 sequences are SNHLY and FYNNEI. V gave up 5 bases and J gave up 8 bases; unmatched junction bases: 9. This CDR3 is CASSSQGATEGYTF. For the CDR3, the DNA is TGTGCCAGCAGTTCACAGGGGGCGACGGAAGGCTACACCTTC.

The chain has TRBV5-1 and TRBJ1-1, with D uncertain. The CDR3 length is 13 residues. Germline V gene sequence: CDR1 SGHRS, CDR2 YFSETQ. V was pared by 4 bases and J by 8 bases, with 15 bases between. CDR3 nucleotide sequence: TGCGCCAGCAGCCCGCTGCTCCCGACAGAAGCTTTCTTT. This codes for CASSPLLPTEAFF.

The CDR3 coding sequence is TGCGCCAGCAGCTTGGCGGGGACAACTAATGAAAAACTGTTTTTT. Its protein is CASSLAGTTNEKLFF. The V call is TRBV5-1, the J call TRBJ1-4; D remains ambiguous. This CDR3 has 15 residues. Germline CDR1 is SGHRS and CDR2 is YFSETQ. The V end was cut by 0 bases, the J end by 0 bases, with 6 bases between. Variable domain in full (rest from reference TRBV5-1 and TRBJ1-4): KAGVTQTPRYLIKTRGQQVTLSCSPISGHRSVSWYQQTPGQGLQFLFEYFSETQRNKGNFPGRFSGRQFSNSRSEMNVSTLELGDSALYLCASSLAGTTNEKLFFGSGTQLSVL.

V gene TRBV11-2 combines with J gene TRBJ1-4, with TRBD1 identical over 8 bases. V shed 0 bases and J 7 bases; nucleotides not matched to a gene: 7. Per the germline V gene, CDR1 is SGHAT and CDR2 is FQNNGV. The CDR3 is 16 residues long. CDR3 sequence reads: CASSLEVRGRGEKLFF. The CDR3 nucleotides are TGTGCCAGCAGCTTAGAAGTCAGGGGGCGAGGTGAAAAACTGTTTTTT.

The genes are TRBV10-2 and TRBJ2-7; 10 positions agree with TRBD2. Per germline, CDR1 WSHSY and CDR2 SAAADI. With 2 bases clipped from V and 3 bases from J, the junction kept 10 bases outside the gene matches. This CDR3 region has 17 residues. CDR3 region: CASSEVDSGGPSYEQYF. As DNA, the CDR3 is TGCGCCAGCAGTGAGGTTGATAGCGGGGGGCCCAGCTACGAGCAGTACTTC.

The genes are TRBV5-1 and TRBJ1-1; 8 bases match TRBD1. Germline values: CDR1 SGHRS, CDR2 YFSETQ. J lost 4 bases, V lost 6 bases, and 11 bases had no gene match. This CDR3 is 15 amino acids long. CDR3 region: CASTIQGARSTEAFF. DNA for the CDR3: TGCGCCAGCACAATTCAGGGGGCGCGGAGCACTGAAGCTTTCTTT. Using reference TRBV5-1 and TRBJ1-1 for the parts outside the CDR3, the full variable domain is KAGVTQTPRYLIKTRGQQVTLSCSPISGHRSVSWYQQTPGQGLQFLFEYFSETQRNKGNFPGRFSGRQFSNSRSEMNVSTLELGDSALYLCASTIQGARSTEAFFGQGTRLTVV.

The chain couples TRBV7-9 to TRBJ1-2; 7 nucleotides align to TRBD1. This CDR3 contains 15 residues. Trimming took 5 bases from V and 0 from J; bases not matched to a gene: 6. Looked up from germline, CDR1 is SEHNR and CDR2 is FQNEAQ (reference sequence). CDR3 sequence: CASSPRTGANYGYTF. In DNA form, the CDR3 reads TGTGCCAGCAGCCCCCGGACAGGAGCTAACTATGGCTACACCTTC.

V is TRBV2 and J is TRBJ1-3, with 7 bases identical to TRBD1. The CDR3 is 14 residues long. Germline V CDR1 and CDR2: SNHLY, FYNNEI. The trim removed 8 bases at V and 4 bases at J, leaving 8 bases unmatched. CDR3 sequence reads: CASGYRGSGNTIYF. DNA for the CDR3: TGTGCCAGCGGATACAGGGGTTCCGGAAACACCATATATTTT.

This chain uses TRBV24-1 with TRBJ2-3; weak D call: TRBD1 (6 bases). The CDR3 contains 13 residues. CDR1 and CDR2 from the germline V gene are KGHDR and SFDVKD. V shed 4 bases and J shed 6 bases, with 10 bases lying between them. The CDR3 DNA is TGTGCCACCAGTGAATCAGGGGTGGATACGCAGTATTTT. The encoded protein is CATSESGVDTQYF.